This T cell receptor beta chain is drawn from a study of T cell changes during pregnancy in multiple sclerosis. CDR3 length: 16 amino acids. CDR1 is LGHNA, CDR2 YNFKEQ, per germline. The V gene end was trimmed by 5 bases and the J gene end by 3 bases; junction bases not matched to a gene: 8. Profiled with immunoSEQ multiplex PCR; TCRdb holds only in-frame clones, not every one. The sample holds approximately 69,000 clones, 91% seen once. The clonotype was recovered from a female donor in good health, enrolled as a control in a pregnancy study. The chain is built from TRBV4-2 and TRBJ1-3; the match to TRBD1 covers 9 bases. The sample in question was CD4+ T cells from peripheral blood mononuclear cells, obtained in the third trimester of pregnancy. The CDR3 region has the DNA TGTGCCAGCAGCTCTACAGGGGGCCAAGATGGAAACACCATATATTTT. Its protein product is CASSSTGGQDGNTIYF.